This T cell receptor (beta chain) was profiled in a study of control samples from healthy donors and cancer patients. Assay used: immunoSEQ multiplex PCR; TCRdb lists only in-frame clones, some missing. The sample lists approximately 190,000 clones; 91% were seen once. The V gene lost 4 bases and the J gene lost 3 bases, with 14 bases spanning the gap. The CDR3 spans 15 residues. Germline V CDR1 and CDR2: MGHDK, SYGVNS. V usage is TRBV25-1 and J usage is TRBJ2-3; TRBD1 might be the D (6 bases). This clonotype was sampled from a man aged 25-45 years in good health. Sequenced sample: blood. The CDR3 is CASSGYLTGTDTQYF. Here the CDR3 DNA reads TGTGCCAGCAGTGGATACCTTACAGGGACAGATACGCAGTATTTT.